This is a list of T cell receptor beta chains from one sample in a study of blood T cells in healthy people across ages. One entry per CDR3 protein results from TCRdb running MiXCR on the 5' RACE reads. This sample has fewer than 950,000 distinct CDR3 sequences; 35% to 40% occur once, and the top ten carry approximately 13%. Sequencing was performed on blood. These TCRs come from a man younger than 30 in good health. The CDR3 runs from the conserved cysteine through the conserved F or W. A D gene is named only where the DNA matches it firmly. Where a row states a size, it is once, few, many or the class of an expanded clone; other rows omit it.

TRBV7-9,TRBJ1-5,few,NA,TGTGCCAGCAGCTTAGTCCTCGGTAAAGGACGGAGAAATCAGCCCCAGCATTTT,CASSLVLGKGRRNQPQHF
TRBV13,TRBJ1-1,NA,TRBD1,TGTGCCAGCAGTTTCGGAGGCCCCCAGGGGGTCGCTTTCTTT,CASSFGGPQGVAFF
TRBV9,TRBJ1-2,few,NA,TGTGCCAGCTTCCACTTCACGGCCGGCTACACCTTC,CASFHFTAGYTF
TRBV5-1,TRBJ1-5,NA,NA,TGCGCCAGCAGCAAGTCCTACAATCAGCCCCAGCATTTT,CASSKSYNQPQHF
TRBV20-1,TRBJ1-2,few,NA,TGCAGTGCTAGAGATGACACCACCTTACGAGGCTACACCTTC,CSARDDTTLRGYTF
TRBV20-1,TRBJ1-1,few,NA,TGCAGTGCCCACAGAATGAACACTGAAGCTTTCTTT,CSAHRMNTEAFF
TRBV12-3/TRBV12-4,TRBJ2-7,NA,TRBD2,TGTGCCAGCAGTCCCCCGCGGGGGGCTATGATCTACAATGAGCAGTACTTC,CASSPPRGAMIYNEQYF
TRBV12-3/TRBV12-4,TRBJ1-1,few,NA,TGTGCCAGCAGTTTTAAAGGCACTGAAGCTTTCTTT,CASSFKGTEAFF
TRBV20-1,TRBJ2-5,few,TRBD2,TGCAGTGCTAGCGGGGGGTTTTGGAATGAGCAGTACTTC,CSASGGFWNEQYF
TRBV7-2,TRBJ1-5,NA,NA,TGTGCCAGCAGCTTAGCAGGGATTCAGCCCCAGCATTTT,CASSLAGIQPQHF
TRBV12-3/TRBV12-4,TRBJ1-2,many,NA,TGTGCCACCCCGGAGGGGCCTGGCTACACCTTC,CATPEGPGYTF
TRBV5-4,TRBJ2-5,few,NA,TGTGCCAGCGGGCGGGCTAATGAGCAGTACTTC,CASGRANEQYF
TRBV7-2,TRBJ2-1,many,TRBD1,TGTGCCAGCAGCTCGGGGACAGGGGAAGTCAATGAGCAGTTCTTC,CASSSGTGEVNEQFF
TRBV20-1,TRBJ1-2,few,NA,TGCAGTGCACACGAGGCGAGAGCAATTTCTAACTATGGCTACACCTTC,CSAHEARAISNYGYTF
TRBV27,TRBJ2-3,NA,TRBD2,TGTGCCTGCAGTGCGGGGACTAAGGCAGATACGCAGTATTTT,CACSAGTKADTQYF
TRBV5-6,TRBJ1-6,few,NA,TGTGCCAGCAGCTTGGCCAGTCCCTATAATTCACCCCTCCACTTT,CASSLASPYNSPLHF
TRBV6-5,TRBJ2-4,NA,TRBD2,TGTGCCAGCAGTTACACCCCTCTAGCGGGCAAAAACATTCAGTACTTC,CASSYTPLAGKNIQYF
TRBV13,TRBJ2-7,many,TRBD1,TGTGCCAGCAGCTCCAACAGGGGGGAAGAGCAGTACTTC,CASSSNRGEEQYF
TRBV25-1,TRBJ2-7,NA,NA,TGTGCCAGCAGTGAACCGGGAAGCTCCTACGAGCAGTACTTC,CASSEPGSSYEQYF
TRBV10-3,TRBJ1-5,NA,TRBD1,TGTGCCATCAGTGAGTCGGGACAGGGAGATCAGTCCCAGCATTTT,CAISESGQGDQSQHF
TRBV12-3/TRBV12-4,TRBJ2-2,NA,NA,TGTGCCAGCAGTTTAGGGCTCAAACTGGGCACCGGGGAGCTGTTTTTT,CASSLGLKLGTGELFF
TRBV7-2,TRBJ2-3,few,TRBD2,TGTGCCAGCAGCCCCCCACAACTAGCGGGGGCCCGCTCGGGGCCGCAGTATTTT,CASSPPQLAGARSGPQYF
TRBV10-3,TRBJ2-3,NA,NA,TGTGCCATCGGTGAGGAAGGGACACTCACAGATACGCAGTATTTT,CAIGEEGTLTDTQYF
TRBV20-1,TRBJ1-1,NA,NA,TGCAGTGCTAGACGGGCCGGGAGCGTGAGCACTGAAGCTTTCTTT,CSARRAGSVSTEAFF
TRBV10-3,TRBJ2-3,many,TRBD2,TGTGCCATCAGTGATAGTCTGGGGACTAGCGGGGGCACAGATACGCAGTATTTT,CAISDSLGTSGGTDTQYF
TRBV11-3,TRBJ2-2,NA,NA,TGTGCCAGCAGCTTGGCGGGGCTTGGTCCCGGGGGGCTGTTTTTT,CASSLAGLGPGGLFF
TRBV4-3,TRBJ1-5,few,TRBD1,TGCGCCAGCAGCCAAGATTTGGGACAGAGTTATAGCAATCAGCCCCAGCATTTT,CASSQDLGQSYSNQPQHF
TRBV5-1,TRBJ1-2,once,NA,TGCGCCAGCAGCTTGGGGGACCGATTCTATGGCTACACCTTC,CASSLGDRFYGYTF
TRBV4-3,TRBJ2-3,NA,NA,TGCGCCAGCAGCCTCGGTGTTCTAGATACGCAGTATTTT,CASSLGVLDTQYF
TRBV12-3/TRBV12-4,TRBJ1-2,few,NA,TGTGCCAGCTCTCCCGGAGGGGTGTCTATTGACTATGGCTACACCTTC,CASSPGGVSIDYGYTF
TRBV7-3,TRBJ1-2,NA,NA,TGTGCCAGCAGCTTAACCCGACAGGAGGACGGCTACACCTTC,CASSLTRQEDGYTF
TRBV28,TRBJ2-5,NA,NA,TGTGCCAGCAGTTTTATAGGGCGAGAGACCCAGTACTTC,CASSFIGRETQYF
TRBV7-2,TRBJ2-2,few,NA,TGTGCCAGCAGCCCGAGGGGGTCCGGGGAGCTGTTTTTT,CASSPRGSGELFF
TRBV14,TRBJ1-1,NA,NA,TGTGCCAGCAGCCAAGTCCTTGGGCGGCGGGCTTTCTTT,CASSQVLGRRAFF
TRBV5-1,TRBJ1-6,NA,NA,TGCGCCAGCAGCCTGGACAGTAATTCACCCCTCCACTTT,CASSLDSNSPLHF
TRBV6-5,TRBJ2-3,NA,NA,TGTGCCAGCAAGACCTCGGGGGGCAAGAGCACAGATACGCAGTATTTT,CASKTSGGKSTDTQYF
TRBV5-1,TRBJ1-5,once,TRBD1,TGCGCCAGCAGCTCGGGACAGAATCAGCCCCAGCCTTTT,CASSSGQNQPQPF
TRBV6-4,TRBJ2-1,NA,NA,TGTGCCAGCAGTGACCAGTGGGCCCTGAGACGCAATGAGCAGTTCTTC,CASSDQWALRRNEQFF
TRBV4-2,TRBJ2-3,few,NA,TGTGCCAGCAGCCAAGGCCGCTTGGGACATACCACAGATACGCAGTATTTT,CASSQGRLGHTTDTQYF
TRBV6-6,TRBJ2-5,few,NA,TGTGCCAGCAGTTCGCTTCAGGGGAGGGTCCGGGAGACCCAGTACTTC,CASSSLQGRVRETQYF
TRBV7-2,TRBJ1-6,few,NA,TGTGCCAGCAGCTTAGATTACACAGCCGACATCCACTTT,CASSLDYTADIHF
TRBV20-1,TRBJ1-2,few,TRBD1,TGCAGTGCTCGATCTGGACAGGGTTACAACTATGGCTACACCTTC,CSARSGQGYNYGYTF
TRBV4-3,TRBJ2-3,few,TRBD1,TGCGCCAGCAGCCAAGACAGGGGTGGGACAGATGCGCAGTATTTT,CASSQDRGGTDAQYF
TRBV7-2,TRBJ2-1,NA,TRBD1,TGTGCCAGCAGCTTAGCGCGGGGACAGGGGTACAATGAGCAGTTCTTC,CASSLARGQGYNEQFF
TRBV19,TRBJ1-1,NA,TRBD1,TGTGCCAGTAGCGACAGGGTTGGGGACACTGAAGCTTTCTTT,CASSDRVGDTEAFF
TRBV7-2,TRBJ1-2,NA,TRBD1,TGTGCCAGCGGGCAGGGGGACTATGGCTACACCTTC,CASGQGDYGYTF
TRBV12-3/TRBV12-4,TRBJ1-6,NA,NA,TGTGCCAGCAGTCCAGGGGTGAGCTCCTATAATTCACCCCTCCACTTT,CASSPGVSSYNSPLHF
TRBV7-2,TRBJ2-5,NA,TRBD1,TGTGCCAGCAGCTTAGAGATTAGAGGGACAGGGTTCCAAGAGACCCAGTACTTC,CASSLEIRGTGFQETQYF